This record covers a single T cell receptor (beta chain). Its antigen is unknown. Per-base quality was not reported, and no clone a single base away is much larger than it. Per the germline V gene, SGHAT is the CDR1 and FQNNGV is the CDR2. The CDR3 goes from the cysteine to the phenylalanine over 14 residues. Just CDR3 DNA is preserved here, 42 bases in frame from base 1. The trim is 0 bases for V and 8 bases for J, with a gap of 10 bases between the germline ends. This entry is derived from a study of technical replicates of blood from a few donors (dated 2017 in TCRdb). Libraries were made using the immunoSEQ multiplex PCR assay. TCRdb retrieved this table from immuneACCESS and kept in-frame rearrangements only. Not all clones are present; in checked studies, unresolved V genes account for under half, and no reason is known for the remainder. The sample table records about 81,000 clones; about 96% of these occur just once. Under 0.2% of the sample is held by the ten biggest clonotypes.

The V and J segments used are TRBV11-2 and TRBJ1-4; there is no confident call for the D gene. This TCR was sampled from a human donor in good health. Sequencing input: T cells isolated from PBMCs. The CDR3 here reads CASSLDRKVEKLFF. At the DNA level, the sequence is TGTGCCAGCAGCTTAGACAGGAAGGTGGAAAAACTGTTTTTT.